Described below is a single TCR beta chain sequence and its context. Which antigen it targets is not known. No base quality values were provided; no much bigger clone lies one nucleotide off. The data belong to a study of CD8 T cell repertoires and HIV-1 epitope variants (dated by TCRdb to between 2020 and 2021). About the full investigation: Twenty-five peptides representing autologous and known Gag and Nef epitope variants were each used to stimulate T cells in separate culture wells. A CMV, EBV and flu peptide pool, the Ebola AY9 epitope as negative control, and a no-peptide well were included as control conditions. The epitopes tested covered three Gag epitope families plus Nef HW9 and YT9. T cells were enriched using the EasySep Human T Cell Enrichment Kit and then co-cultured with an equal number of autologous T cell-negative cells acting as antigen-presenting cells. For around 10 days the cultures were kept in IMDM with gentamicin, and on days 3 and 7 half of the media was changed with IL-2, IL-7 and IL-15 added. An aliquot of 1M T cells was set aside as an uncultured baseline condition, separate from the 80 or so T cell cultures. A total of some 83 T cell cultures were run, with each culture condition done in triplicate except for one peptide, which was done in duplicate.

The paper as a whole reports these results and caveats: Roughly five clonotypes recognized the Nef KF9 family and one clonotype recognized the HW9 family, while no responses to the TAALDMSHF plasma variant were seen. Nine or ten antigen-specific TCR beta clonotypes were identified, and 6 or 7 of them appeared cross-reactive for autologous or known escape epitope variants. The assay identified only TCR beta chains and indicated proliferation to antigen, not T cell function or cytokine profile.

According to the germline V gene, CDR1 reads MNHNS and CDR2 reads SASEGT. The CDR3 starts with the cysteine, ends with the phenylalanine, and has 15 residues. Kept here is only the CDR3 DNA, which spans 45 bases and is read in frame from base 1. Trimming removed 0 bases from V and 1 base from J, leaving 8 bases between the germline ends. The EasySep Human CD8+ T Cell Enrichment Kit was used on day 10 to isolate CD8+ T cells from every culture. Sequencing of TCR beta CDR3 regions was performed at survey depth on the immunoSEQ platform. The QIAamp DNA micro kit was used to extract genomic DNA from every cultured and uncultured CD8+ T cell population. The study's processing was this. Samples with fewer than 5,000 productive reads were excluded, resulting in the removal of about 6.5% of the 75 HIV peptide-stimulated cultures. A MANAFEST web app trimmed sequences to CDR3 and removed nonproductive sequences, CDR3s under 5 amino acids, and those not starting C or ending F/W. For a clonotype to count as antigen-specific, the clonotype had to expand relative to the no-peptide control in at least 2 of 3 replicates at FDR 0.01, and only within one epitope family. A specific clonotype also had to show a frequency at least fivefold higher than in wells stimulated with peptides from other epitope families. The table was pulled from immuneACCESS by TCRdb, which kept in-frame rearrangements only. Such tables lose some clones; where checked, under half of the loss comes from unresolved V genes, and the rest has no known cause. V and J calls and clone size are given by that table; D and trimming were obtained from the DNA. The sample profile shows about 4,800 clones; 66% of them were found once. Of the sample, roughly 44% falls within the top ten clones.

The chain couples TRBV6-1 to TRBJ2-3; the D gene is not confidently resolved. Input material: cultured CD8+ T cells derived from PBMCs. The origin of this receptor is a male donor with HIV. The DNA sequence is as follows: TGTGCCAGCAGTGAAGCAAGGGTAGGCACAGATACGCAGTATTTT. This is translated as CASSEARVGTDTQYF.